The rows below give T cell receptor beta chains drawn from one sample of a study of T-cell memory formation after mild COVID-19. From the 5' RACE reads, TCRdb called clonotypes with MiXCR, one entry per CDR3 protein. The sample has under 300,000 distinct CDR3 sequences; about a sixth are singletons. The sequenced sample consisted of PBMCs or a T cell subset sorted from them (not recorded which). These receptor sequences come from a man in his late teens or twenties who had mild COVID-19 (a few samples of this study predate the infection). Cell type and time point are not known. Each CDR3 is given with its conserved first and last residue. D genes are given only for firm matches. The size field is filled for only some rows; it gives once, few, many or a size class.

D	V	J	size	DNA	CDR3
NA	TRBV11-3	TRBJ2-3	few	TGTGCCAGCAGCCTCGGCCTGAGCCAGGGGGATACGCAGTATTTT	CASSLGLSQGDTQYF
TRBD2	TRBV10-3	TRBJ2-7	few	TGTGCCATCAGCCCCGGGACTAGCTCCTACGAGCAGTACTTC	CAISPGTSSYEQYF
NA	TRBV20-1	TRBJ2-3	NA	TGCAGTGGGATGGGGGCTAGCACAGATACGCAGTATTTT	CSGMGASTDTQYF
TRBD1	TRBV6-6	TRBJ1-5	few	TGTGCCAGCAGTTACGGGGGACAGGCCCTAAATCAGCCCCAGCATTTT	CASSYGGQALNQPQHF
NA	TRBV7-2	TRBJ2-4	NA	TGTGCCAGCAGCTTAGAACGGACCCTAGCCAAAAACATTCAGTACTTC	CASSLERTLAKNIQYF
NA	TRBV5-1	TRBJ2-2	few	TGCGCCAGCAGCCAACCAAGGGGTTCCGGGGAGCTGTTTTTT	CASSQPRGSGELFF
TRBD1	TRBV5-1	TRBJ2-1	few	TGCGCCAGCAGCTATGACAGGGAAGACGGTGAGCAGTTCTTC	CASSYDREDGEQFF
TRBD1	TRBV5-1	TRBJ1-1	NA	TGCGCCAGCAGCTTGTACGCGACAGGGCTCGGATACCCCAACACTGAAGCTTTCTTT	CASSLYATGLGYPNTEAFF
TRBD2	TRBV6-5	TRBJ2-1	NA	TGTGCCAGCAGGCTGACTAGCGGGGGTGCAGATGAGCAGTTCTTC	CASRLTSGGADEQFF
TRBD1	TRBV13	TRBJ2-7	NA	TGTGCCAGCAGCTCCGAGGATGGACAGGGCTACGAGCAGTACTTC	CASSSEDGQGYEQYF
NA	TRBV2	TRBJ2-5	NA	TGTGCCAGCTACTTATACGAGACCCAGTACTTC	CASYLYETQYF
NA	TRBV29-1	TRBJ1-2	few	TGCAGCGTCTTCCCGGGGGATGGTGGCTACACCTTC	CSVFPGDGGYTF
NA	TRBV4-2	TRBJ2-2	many	TGTGCCAGCAGCCAAGAGGGGGACAAACGAACAACCGGGGAGCTGTTTTTT	CASSQEGDKRTTGELFF
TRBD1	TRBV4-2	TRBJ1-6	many	TGTGCCAGCAGCCAAGAAGGTGGGACAGGGAATTCACCCCTCCACTTT	CASSQEGGTGNSPLHF
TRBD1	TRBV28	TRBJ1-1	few	TGTGCCAGCAGAATCCCAGGGACAGACCCGAACACTGAAGCTTTCTTT	CASRIPGTDPNTEAFF
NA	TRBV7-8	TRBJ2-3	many	TGTGCCAGCAGCTTAGGGAGGGACCCGAGCACAGATACGCAGTATTTT	CASSLGRDPSTDTQYF
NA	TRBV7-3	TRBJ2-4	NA	TGTGCCAGCAGCAGAAACCCAGGGGTGGGAAACATTCAGTACTTC	CASSRNPGVGNIQYF
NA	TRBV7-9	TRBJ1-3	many	TGTGCCAGCAGATATAACCGGGACACATCTTCTGGAAACACCATATATTTT	CASRYNRDTSSGNTIYF
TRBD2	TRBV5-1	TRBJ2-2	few	TGCGCCAGCAGCTTGGTCGCTAGCGGGGGGTCCGGGGAGCTGTTTTTT	CASSLVASGGSGELFF